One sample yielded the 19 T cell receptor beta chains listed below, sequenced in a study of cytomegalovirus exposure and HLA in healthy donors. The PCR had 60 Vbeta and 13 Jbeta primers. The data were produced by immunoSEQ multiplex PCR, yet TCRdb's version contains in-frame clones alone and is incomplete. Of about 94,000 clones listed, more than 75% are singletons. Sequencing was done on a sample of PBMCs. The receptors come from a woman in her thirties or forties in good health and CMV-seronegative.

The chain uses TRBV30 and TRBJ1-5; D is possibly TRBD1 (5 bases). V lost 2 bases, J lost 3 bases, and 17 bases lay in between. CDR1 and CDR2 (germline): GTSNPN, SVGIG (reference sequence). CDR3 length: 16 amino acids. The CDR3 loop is CAWSSLSGIYNQPQHF. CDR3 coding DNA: TGTGCCTGGAGTAGTCTTTCAGGGATATACAATCAGCCCCAGCATTTT.

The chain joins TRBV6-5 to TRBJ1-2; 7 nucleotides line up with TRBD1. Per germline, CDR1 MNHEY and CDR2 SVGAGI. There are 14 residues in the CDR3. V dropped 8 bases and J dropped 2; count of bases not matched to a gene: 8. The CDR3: CASGGRGTNYGYTF. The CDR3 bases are TGTGCCAGCGGCGGCAGGGGGACCAACTATGGCTACACCTTC.

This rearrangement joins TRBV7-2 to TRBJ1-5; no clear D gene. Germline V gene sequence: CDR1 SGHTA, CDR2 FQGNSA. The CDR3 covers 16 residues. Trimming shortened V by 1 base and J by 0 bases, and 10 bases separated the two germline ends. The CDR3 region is CASSLVGRSSNQPQHF. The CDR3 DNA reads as TGTGCCAGCAGCTTAGTAGGCAGGTCTAGCAATCAGCCCCAGCATTTT.

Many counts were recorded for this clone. DNA of the CDR3: TGTGCCAGCAGCGTCCGGGACAGGGGGCACACTGAAGCTTTCTTT. The encoded protein is CASSVRDRGHTEAFF. The chain is built from TRBV4-2 and TRBJ1-1; 12 nucleotides align to TRBD1. Germline CDR1 LGHNA, CDR2 YNFKEQ. This CDR3 has 15 residues. V gave up 5 bases and J gave up 3 bases; unmatched junction bases: 4.

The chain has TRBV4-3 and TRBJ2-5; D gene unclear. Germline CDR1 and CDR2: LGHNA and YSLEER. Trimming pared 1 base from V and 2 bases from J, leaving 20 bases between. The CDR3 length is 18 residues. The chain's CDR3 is CASSQGPNKPPAQETQYF. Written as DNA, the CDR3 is TGCGCCAGCAGCCAAGGGCCGAACAAACCACCCGCACAAGAGACCCAGTACTTC.

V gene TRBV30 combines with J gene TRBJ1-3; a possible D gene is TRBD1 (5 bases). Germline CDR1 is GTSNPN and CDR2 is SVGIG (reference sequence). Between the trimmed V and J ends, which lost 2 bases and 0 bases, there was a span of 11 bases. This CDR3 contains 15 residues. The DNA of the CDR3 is TGTGCCTGGAGTACGCGGGGCCTCTCTGGAAACACCATATATTTT. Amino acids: CAWSTRGLSGNTIYF.

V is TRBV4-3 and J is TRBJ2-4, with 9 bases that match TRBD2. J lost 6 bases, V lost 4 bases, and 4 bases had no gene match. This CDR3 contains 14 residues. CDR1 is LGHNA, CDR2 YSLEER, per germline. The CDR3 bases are TGCGCCAGCAGCCCAGGGACTAGCCGAAACATTCAGTACTTC. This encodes CASSPGTSRNIQYF.

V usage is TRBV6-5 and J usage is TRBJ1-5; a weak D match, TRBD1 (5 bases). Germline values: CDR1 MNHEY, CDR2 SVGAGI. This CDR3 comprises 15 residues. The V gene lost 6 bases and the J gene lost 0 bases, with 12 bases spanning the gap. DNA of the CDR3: TGTGCCAGCAGGTACGACAGCTATAGCAATCAGCCCCAGCATTTT. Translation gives CASRYDSYSNQPQHF.

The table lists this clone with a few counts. CDR3 residues: CASSPRTDNSPLHF. The DNA of the CDR3 is TGTGCCAGCAGTCCTAGGACAGATAATTCACCCCTCCACTTT. This chain links TRBV27 with TRBJ1-6, with D possibly TRBD1 on 6 matching bases. CDR1 and CDR2 (germline): MNHEY, SMNVEV (reference sequence). The CDR3 totals 14 residues. V was clipped by 5 bases and J by 5 bases, with 10 bases between them.

CDR3 sequence: CASSTGQLPEAFF. As DNA, the CDR3 is TGCGCCAGCAGCACAGGACAGTTGCCTGAAGCTTTCTTT. V gene TRBV5-1 combines with J gene TRBJ1-1; TRBD1 is a possible D gene (6 bases). Germline CDR1 and CDR2: SGHRS and YFSETQ. Trimming stripped 4 bases from V and 6 bases from J, with 13 bases between. The CDR3 length is 13 residues.

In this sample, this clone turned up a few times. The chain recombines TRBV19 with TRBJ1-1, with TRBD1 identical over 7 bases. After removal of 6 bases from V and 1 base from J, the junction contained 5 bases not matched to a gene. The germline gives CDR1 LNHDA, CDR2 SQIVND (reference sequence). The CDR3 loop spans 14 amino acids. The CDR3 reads CASSLTGTNTEAFF. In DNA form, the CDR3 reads TGTGCCAGTAGCTTGACAGGGACGAACACTGAAGCTTTCTTT.

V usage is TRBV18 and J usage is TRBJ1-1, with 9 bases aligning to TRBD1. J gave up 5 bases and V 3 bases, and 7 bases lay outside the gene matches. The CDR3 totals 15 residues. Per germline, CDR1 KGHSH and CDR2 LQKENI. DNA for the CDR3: TGTGCCAGCTCACCCCCCGGGACAGGGAAGACTGAAGCTTTCTTT. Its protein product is CASSPPGTGKTEAFF.

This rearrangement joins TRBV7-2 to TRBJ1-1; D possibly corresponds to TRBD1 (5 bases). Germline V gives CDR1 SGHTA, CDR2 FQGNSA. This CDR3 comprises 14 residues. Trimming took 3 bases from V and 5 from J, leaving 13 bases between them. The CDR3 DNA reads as TGTGCCAGCAGCTTGCCGGGGGGAAGAACTGAAGCTTTCTTT. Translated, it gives CASSLPGGRTEAFF.

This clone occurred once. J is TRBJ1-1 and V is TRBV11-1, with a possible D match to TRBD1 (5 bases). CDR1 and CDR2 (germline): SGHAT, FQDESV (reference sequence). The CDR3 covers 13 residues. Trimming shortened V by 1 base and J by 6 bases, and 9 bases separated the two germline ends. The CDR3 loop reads CASSLGGVSEAFF. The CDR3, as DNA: TGTGCCAGCAGCTTAGGGGGGGTCTCTGAAGCTTTCTTT. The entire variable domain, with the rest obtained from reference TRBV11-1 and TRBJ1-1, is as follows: EAEVAQSPRYKITEKSQAVAFWCDPISGHATLYWYRQILGQGPELLVQFQDESVVDDSQLPKDRFSAERLKGVDSTLKIQPAELGDSAMYLCASSLGGVSEAFFGQGTRLTVV.

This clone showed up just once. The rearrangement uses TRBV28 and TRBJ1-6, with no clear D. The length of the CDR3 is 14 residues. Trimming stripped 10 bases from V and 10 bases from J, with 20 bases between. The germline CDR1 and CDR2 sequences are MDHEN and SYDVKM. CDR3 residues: CATSPILRGSPLHF. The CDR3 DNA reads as TGTGCCACCAGCCCTATATTGAGAGGGTCACCCCTCCACTTT.

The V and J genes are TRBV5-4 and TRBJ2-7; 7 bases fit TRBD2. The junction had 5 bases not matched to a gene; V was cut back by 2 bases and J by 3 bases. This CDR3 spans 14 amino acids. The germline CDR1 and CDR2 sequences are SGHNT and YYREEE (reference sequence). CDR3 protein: CASSFTASGYEQYF. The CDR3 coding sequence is TGTGCCAGCAGCTTTACGGCTAGCGGCTACGAGCAGTACTTC. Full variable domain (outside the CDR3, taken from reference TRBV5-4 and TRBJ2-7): ETGVTQSPTHLIKTRGQQVTLRCSSQSGHNTVSWYQQALGQGPQFIFQYYREEENGRGNFPPRFSGLQFPNYSSELNVNALELDDSALYLCASSFTASGYEQYFGPGTRLTVT.

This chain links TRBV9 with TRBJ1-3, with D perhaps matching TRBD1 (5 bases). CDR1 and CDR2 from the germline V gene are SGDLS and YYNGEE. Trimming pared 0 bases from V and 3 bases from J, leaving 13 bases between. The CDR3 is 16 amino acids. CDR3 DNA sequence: TGTGCCAGCAGCGTAGCTGGGGGGGAAAATGGAAACACCATATATTTT. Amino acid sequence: CASSVAGGENGNTIYF.

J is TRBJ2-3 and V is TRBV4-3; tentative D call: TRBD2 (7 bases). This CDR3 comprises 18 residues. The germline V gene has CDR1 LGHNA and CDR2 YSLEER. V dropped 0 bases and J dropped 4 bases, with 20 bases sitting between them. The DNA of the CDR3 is TGCGCCAGCAGCCAAGATCTTAATGCGGGGGCTCCAGCAGATACGCAGTATTTT. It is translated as CASSQDLNAGAPADTQYF.

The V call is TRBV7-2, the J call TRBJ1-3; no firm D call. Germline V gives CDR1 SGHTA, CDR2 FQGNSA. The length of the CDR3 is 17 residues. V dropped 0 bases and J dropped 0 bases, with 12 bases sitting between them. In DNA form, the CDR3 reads TGTGCCAGCAGCTTAGCGTGGAACAGCAACTCTGGAAACACCATATATTTT. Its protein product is CASSLAWNSNSGNTIYF.